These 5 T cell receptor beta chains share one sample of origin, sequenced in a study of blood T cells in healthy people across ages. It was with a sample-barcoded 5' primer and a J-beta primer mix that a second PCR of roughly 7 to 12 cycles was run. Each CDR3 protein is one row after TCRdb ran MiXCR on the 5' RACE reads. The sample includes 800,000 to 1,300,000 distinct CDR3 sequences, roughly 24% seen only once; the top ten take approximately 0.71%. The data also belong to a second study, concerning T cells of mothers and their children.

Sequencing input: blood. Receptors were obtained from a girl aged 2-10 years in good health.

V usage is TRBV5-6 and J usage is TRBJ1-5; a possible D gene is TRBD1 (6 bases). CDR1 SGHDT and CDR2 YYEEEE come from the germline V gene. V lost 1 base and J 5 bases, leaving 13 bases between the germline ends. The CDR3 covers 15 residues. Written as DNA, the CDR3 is TGTGCCAGCAGCTTGAGGGGGGTACAACATCAGCCCCAGCATTTT. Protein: CASSLRGVQHQPQHF.

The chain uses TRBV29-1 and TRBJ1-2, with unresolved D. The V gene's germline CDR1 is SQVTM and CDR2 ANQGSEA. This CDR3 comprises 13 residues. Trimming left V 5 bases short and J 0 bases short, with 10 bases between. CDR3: CSVLSPTNYGYTF. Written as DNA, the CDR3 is TGCAGCGTTTTGTCGCCGACTAACTATGGCTACACCTTC.

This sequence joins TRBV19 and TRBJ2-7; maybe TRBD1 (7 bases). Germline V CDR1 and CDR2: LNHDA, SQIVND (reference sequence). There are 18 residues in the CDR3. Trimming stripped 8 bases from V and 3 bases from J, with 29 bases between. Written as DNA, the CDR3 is TGTGCCAGTTCTGGTCCTCTCTCCCGAACAGGGGAGGACTACGAGCAGTACTTC. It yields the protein CASSGPLSRTGEDYEQYF.

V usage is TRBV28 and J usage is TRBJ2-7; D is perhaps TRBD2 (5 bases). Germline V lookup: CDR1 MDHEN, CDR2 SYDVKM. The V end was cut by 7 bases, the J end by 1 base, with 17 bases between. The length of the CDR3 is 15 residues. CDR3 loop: CASMTRVPGSYEQYF. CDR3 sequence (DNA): TGTGCCAGCATGACGCGGGTACCGGGGTCCTACGAGCAGTACTTC.

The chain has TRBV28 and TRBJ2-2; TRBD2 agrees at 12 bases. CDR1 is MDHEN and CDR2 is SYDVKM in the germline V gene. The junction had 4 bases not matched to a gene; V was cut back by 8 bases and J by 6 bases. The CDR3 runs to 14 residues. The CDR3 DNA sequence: TGTGCCAGCCGGGCTAGCGGGAGGGCCGGGGAGCTGTTTTTT. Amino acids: CASRASGRAGELFF.